This entry lists 3 T cell receptor beta chains sequenced from one sample in a study of control samples from healthy donors and cancer patients. TCRdb's table, derived via immunoSEQ multiplex PCR, lists solely in-frame clones and lacks some. This table holds about 85,000 clones, about nine tenths found once. The sequenced material came from blood. The receptors come from a man aged 50-59 years in good health.

V gene TRBV30 combines with J gene TRBJ2-1; no reliable D call. The length of the CDR3 is 14 residues. The V end lost 3 bases, the J end lost 7 bases, and 16 bases lay between the germline ends. Germline V gives CDR1 GTSNPN, CDR2 SVGIG (reference sequence). The CDR3 here is CAWRRNYKANEQFF. As DNA, the CDR3 is TGTGCCTGGAGAAGGAACTATAAGGCGAATGAGCAGTTCTTC.

The chain links TRBV20-1 to TRBJ1-1; D is unclear. V lost 3 bases and J 5 bases, leaving 7 bases between the germline ends. CDR1 DFQATT and CDR2 SNEGSKA come from the germline V gene (reference sequence). This CDR3 region has 11 residues. CDR3 bases: TGCAGTGCTAGTAGTTCAACTGAAGCTTTCTTT. It translates to CSASSSTEAFF.

The V gene is TRBV29-1, the J gene TRBJ2-2; a weak D match, TRBD1 (6 bases). The V end lost 5 bases, the J end lost 7 bases, and 14 bases lay between the germline ends. The CDR3 has 13 amino acids. Germline lookup yields CDR1 SQVTM and CDR2 ANQGSEA. The DNA for the CDR3 is TGCAGCGTTTTACAGGGCTCTCGCGGGGAGCTGTTTTTT. This codes for CSVLQGSRGELFF.